The following is a TCR beta chain sequence with its context. Germline values: CDR1 MNHEY, CDR2 SVGAGI. The CDR3 totals 15 residues. Trimming stripped 4 bases from V and 7 bases from J, with 17 bases between. This sample was taken from a study of T cell clonotyping in hematopoietic cell transplantation. Only in-frame clones appear in the TCRdb table, and some are missing; sequencing was by immunoSEQ multiplex PCR. The profile shows about 9,400 clones, 75% to 80% of them singletons. The clonotype was recovered from a male patient in his 40s who had an allogeneic stem cell transplant from a related donor, so the T cells may come from the graft donor. Some clones in this sample may be carry-over from other donors' samples. Sample: PBMCs, taken 180 days after allogeneic stem cell transplant. The V and J genes are TRBV6-5 and TRBJ1-5, with D perhaps matching TRBD1 (5 bases). The CDR3 sequence is CASSSRREGNQPQHF. CDR3 DNA sequence: TGTGCCAGCAGTTCACGCAGGGAGGGAAACCAGCCCCAGCATTTT.